The clone carrying this TCR beta chain occurred once. The data were taken from a study of blood T cell repertoires in COVID-19. The wider study: Material from acute and convalescent COVID-19 was sourced from the United States, Italy and Spain. Sample material is recorded as cDNA or gDNA derived from T cells, B-cell-depleted T cells, or PBMCs.

Libraries were prepared by immunoSEQ multiplex PCR; TCRdb keeps only in-frame clonotypes and omits some of them. Among just under 350,000 clones listed, roughly 89% were seen once. Losses at the gene ends were 4 bases for V and 5 bases for J; bases not matched to a gene: 5. CDR1 is SGHRS, CDR2 YFSETQ, per germline. This CDR3 contains 14 residues. This chain joins TRBV5-1 and TRBJ2-1; TRBD2 aligns across 8 bases. The material sequenced was peripheral blood. The source is a woman aged 18 to 35 who had recovered from COVID-19. The CDR3 reads CASSALLADNEQFF. Here the CDR3 DNA reads TGCGCCAGCAGCGCCCTACTAGCGGACAATGAGCAGTTCTTC.